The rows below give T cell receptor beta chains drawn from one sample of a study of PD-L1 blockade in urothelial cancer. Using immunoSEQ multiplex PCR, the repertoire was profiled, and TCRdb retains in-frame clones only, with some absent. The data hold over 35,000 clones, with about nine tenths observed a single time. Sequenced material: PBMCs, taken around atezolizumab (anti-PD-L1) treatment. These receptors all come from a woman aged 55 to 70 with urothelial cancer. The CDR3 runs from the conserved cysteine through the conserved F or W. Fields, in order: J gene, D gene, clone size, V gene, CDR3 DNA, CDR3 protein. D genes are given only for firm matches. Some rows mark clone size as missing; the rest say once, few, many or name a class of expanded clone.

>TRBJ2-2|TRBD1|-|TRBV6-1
TGTGCCAGCAGTGAATCAGGGACAGCCCTTCCCGGGGAGCTGTTTTTT
CASSESGTALPGELFF
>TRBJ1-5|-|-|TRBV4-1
TGCGCCAGCAGCCATACACCTCTGAGCAATCAGCCCCAGCATTTT
CASSHTPLSNQPQHF
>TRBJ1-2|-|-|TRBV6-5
TGTGCCAGCAGTCGACGGAGGGCCAGGGACTATGGCTACACCTTC
CASSRRRARDYGYTF
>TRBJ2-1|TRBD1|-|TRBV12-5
TGTGCTAGTGGTCCGGACAGGTTGTACAATGAGCAGTTCTTC
CASGPDRLYNEQFF
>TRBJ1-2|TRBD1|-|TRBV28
TGTGCCAGCAGTACCAGACAGGGGTCGGTCTATGGCTACACCTTC
CASSTRQGSVYGYTF
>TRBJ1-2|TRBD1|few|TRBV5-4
TGTGCCAGCAGCTGGGGACAGAGCTTATATGGCTACACCTTC
CASSWGQSLYGYTF
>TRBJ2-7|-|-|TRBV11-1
TGTGCCAGCAGCCCCTTTGGGACAAGGACAAACGAGCAGTACTTC
CASSPFGTRTNEQYF
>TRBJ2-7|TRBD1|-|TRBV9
TGTGCCAGCAGCGTGACAGGGTTGGGCGAGCAGTACTTC
CASSVTGLGEQYF
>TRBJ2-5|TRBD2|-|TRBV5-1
TGCGCCAGCAGCCAACATCCGGGACTAGCGCACCAAGAGACCCAGTACTTC
CASSQHPGLAHQETQYF
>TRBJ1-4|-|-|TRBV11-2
TGTGCCAGCAGCTTGGCGGGTCGAGTAAAACTGTTTTTT
CASSLAGRVKLFF
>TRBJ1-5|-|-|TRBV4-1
TGCGCCAGCAGCCAGGGGGCGCCAAGCAATCAGCCCCAGCATTTT
CASSQGAPSNQPQHF
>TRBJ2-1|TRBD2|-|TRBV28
TGTGCCAGCGGACTAGTGGGTGAGCAGTTCTTC
CASGLVGEQFF
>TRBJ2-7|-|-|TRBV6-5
TGTGCCAGCAGATATCCGGGCGCTAGGGGGGAGCAGTACTTC
CASRYPGARGEQYF
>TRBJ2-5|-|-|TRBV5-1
TGCGCCAGCAGCTTGAGTCGAGGAGAGACCCAGTACTTC
CASSLSRGETQYF
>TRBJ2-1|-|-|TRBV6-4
TGTGCCAGCAGTGACGGTCTTCCAGACAATGAGCAGTTCTTC
CASSDGLPDNEQFF
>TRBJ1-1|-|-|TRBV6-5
TGTGCCAGCAGTTACTCGTGGGGGCGAATGAACACTGAAGCTTTCTTT
CASSYSWGRMNTEAFF
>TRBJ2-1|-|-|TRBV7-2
TGTGCCAGCAGCTTGAGACAGGAGCAGTTCTTC
CASSLRQEQFF
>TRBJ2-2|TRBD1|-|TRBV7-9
TGTGCCAGCAGCCTCGGACAGGGGGCCCCGAACACCGGGGAGCTGTTTTTT
CASSLGQGAPNTGELFF
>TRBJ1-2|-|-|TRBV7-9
TGTGCCAGCAGCGACCCCGAGTGGGACTTCTTCTATGGCTACACCTTC
CASSDPEWDFFYGYTF
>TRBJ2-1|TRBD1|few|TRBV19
TGTGCCAGTGAACCAAGAGGGGGCGATGAGCAGTTCTTC
CASEPRGGDEQFF
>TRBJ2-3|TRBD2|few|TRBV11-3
TGTGCCAGCAGCCCCCTGGGTTTGGAGCGGGATAGCACAGATACGCAGTATTTT
CASSPLGLERDSTDTQYF
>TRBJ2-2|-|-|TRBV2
TGTGCCAGCAGATTAGACACCGGGGAGCTGTTTTTT
CASRLDTGELFF
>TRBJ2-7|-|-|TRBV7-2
TGTGCCAGCAGCTTAGCAAATGTTGGTTCTAGCGAGCAGTACTTC
CASSLANVGSSEQYF
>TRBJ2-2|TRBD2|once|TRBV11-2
TGTGCCAGTCCCGCTGCCGGGAGGACCACCGGGGAGCTGTTTTTT
CASPAAGRTTGELFF
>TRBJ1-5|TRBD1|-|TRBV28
TGTGCCAGCAGTTACTACGGGACAGGGGGTCAGCCCCAGCATTTT
CASSYYGTGGQPQHF
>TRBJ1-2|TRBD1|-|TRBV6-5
TGTGCCAGCAGTTCGCTCAGGGGGCAGGGTGGCTACACCTTC
CASSSLRGQGGYTF
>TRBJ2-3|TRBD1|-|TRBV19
TGTGCCAGTAAGGGACAGGGCACAGATACGCAGTATTTT
CASKGQGTDTQYF
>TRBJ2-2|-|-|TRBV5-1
TGCGCCAGCCGGGTAAGCTCCCAGACGCGGAACACCGGGGAGCTGTTTTTT
CASRVSSQTRNTGELFF
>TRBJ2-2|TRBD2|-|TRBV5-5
TGTGCCAGCAGCATTTCTAGCGGGACGCAAACCGGGGAGCTGTTTTTT
CASSISSGTQTGELFF
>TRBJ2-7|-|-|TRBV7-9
TGTGCCAGCAGCTTAGCCGGTGCCGGTTCCTACGAGCAGTACTTC
CASSLAGAGSYEQYF
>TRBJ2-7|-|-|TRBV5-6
TGTGCCAGCAGCGCCACAGGAGAGCAGTACTTC
CASSATGEQYF
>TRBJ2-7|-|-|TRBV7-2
TGTGCCAGCAGCCCGGCCGGGGGTTACGAGCAGTACTTC
CASSPAGGYEQYF
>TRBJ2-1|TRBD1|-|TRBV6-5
TGTGCCAGCACCTCAGACAGGGTAAACTATGAGCAGTTCTTC
CASTSDRVNYEQFF
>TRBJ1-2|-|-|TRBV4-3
TGCGCCAGCAGCCAAGCCCCGGGGGGTGCAGACAACTATGGCTACACCTTC
CASSQAPGGADNYGYTF
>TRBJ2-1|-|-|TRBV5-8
TGTGCCAGCAGCTTGCATATCGTCGGCTCCTACAATGAGCAGTTCTTC
CASSLHIVGSYNEQFF
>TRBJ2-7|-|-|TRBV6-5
TGTGCCAGCAGTTATGGGCCGAGTGGGTCCTACGAGCAGTACTTC
CASSYGPSGSYEQYF
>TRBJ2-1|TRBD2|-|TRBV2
TGTGCCAGCAGGGGACTAGCGGGAACCTACAATGAGCAGTTCTTC
CASRGLAGTYNEQFF
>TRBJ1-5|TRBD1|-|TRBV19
TGTGCCAGCGCCAAACAGGGGGCGGGCAATCAGCCCCAGCATTTT
CASAKQGAGNQPQHF
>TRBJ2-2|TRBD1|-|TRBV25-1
TGTGCCAGCAGTGACTCCAGGGGGCGGTGGGGCGGGGAGCTGTTTTTT
CASSDSRGRWGGELFF
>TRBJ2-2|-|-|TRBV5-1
TGCGCCAGCAGCCCTAGACAAGGAGGAGACACCGGGGAGCTGTTTTTT
CASSPRQGGDTGELFF
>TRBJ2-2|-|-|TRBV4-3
TGCGCCAGCAGCCAATTGCGGGCGGGTGACACCGGGGAGCTGTTTTTT
CASSQLRAGDTGELFF
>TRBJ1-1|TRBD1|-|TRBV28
TGTGCCAGCAGTTTGGGTGAAAGGACAGGGAGGACTGAAGCTTTCTTT
CASSLGERTGRTEAFF
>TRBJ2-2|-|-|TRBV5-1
TGCGCCAGCAGCTTGGGACTTGGCGGGGAGCTGTTTTTT
CASSLGLGGELFF
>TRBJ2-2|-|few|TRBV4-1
TGCGCCAGCAGCTTCGTTAGCACCGGGGAGCTGTTTTTT
CASSFVSTGELFF